These 27 T cell receptor beta chains came from one sample sequenced in a study of OX40 agonist ivuxolimab in advanced cancers. Library construction relied on the immunoSEQ multiplex PCR assay. TCRdb carries this immuneACCESS record with in-frame sequences only. Its versions omit some clonotypes, under half of them owing to an unresolved V gene in the studies checked, with the rest unexplained. Here the sample has 85,000 to 100,000 clones; 70% to 90% occur a single time. Roughly 0.8% of the sample is taken by the ten largest. Source: CD4+ or CD8+ T cells sorted from blood, taken in a trial of the OX40 agonist ivuxolimab. The receptors were sampled from an adult with an advanced solid tumor such as melanoma, head and neck, liver or kidney cancer.

This sequence joins TRBV19 and TRBJ2-7, with TRBD2 identical over 8 bases. The ends lost 3 bases at V and 2 bases at J; junction bases unmatched: 3. Looked up from germline, CDR1 is LNHDA and CDR2 is SQIVND (reference sequence). The length of the CDR3 is 14 residues. The CDR3 reads CASSMAGGTYEQYF. Written as DNA, the CDR3 is TGTGCCAGTAGTATGGCGGGGGGAACCTACGAGCAGTACTTC.

The rearrangement joins TRBV7-7 to TRBJ2-1, with D maybe TRBD2 (5 bases). The CDR3 runs 16 residues. Germline values: CDR1 SSHAT, CDR2 FNYEAQ (reference sequence). Trimming took off 1 base at V and 4 bases at J, with 14 bases between the two ends. CDR3 coding DNA: TGTGCCAGCAGCTTAGAGTTGGCATCGGGGTACAATGAGCAGTTCTTC. Encoded protein: CASSLELASGYNEQFF.

The J gene is TRBJ1-1, the V gene TRBV30; 7 bases agree with TRBD1. This CDR3 comprises 13 residues. V lost 4 bases to trimming and J lost 4 bases; unmatched junction nucleotides: 6. Germline CDR1 and CDR2: GTSNPN and SVGIG (reference sequence). This chain's CDR3 is CAWMRGPGTEAFF. CDR3 sequence (DNA): TGTGCCTGGATGAGGGGGCCAGGCACTGAAGCTTTCTTT.

V gene TRBV6-5 combines with J gene TRBJ1-2, with TRBD1 as a possible D gene (6 bases). V lost 5 bases and J lost 3, with 13 bases in between. Per the germline V gene, CDR1 is MNHEY and CDR2 is SVGAGI. CDR3 length: 14 amino acids. CDR3 protein: CASSPVGAYYGYTF. CDR3 nucleotides: TGTGCCAGCAGTCCCGTGGGGGCCTACTATGGCTACACCTTC.

The chain is built from TRBV7-9 and TRBJ2-5; D tentatively reads TRBD1 or TRBD2 (5 bases each). This CDR3 is 13 amino acids long. Germline V CDR1 and CDR2: SEHNR, FQNEAQ (reference sequence). The ends were cut back, 4 bases at V and 7 bases at J, with 13 bases in the middle. This CDR3 reads CASSSTGGGTQYF. CDR3 nucleotide sequence: TGTGCCAGCAGCTCTACTGGGGGTGGGACCCAGTACTTC.

V gene TRBV4-2 combines with J gene TRBJ2-1; D is perhaps TRBD1 (5 bases). The CDR3 has 15 amino acids. Trimming shortened V by 2 bases and J by 6 bases, and 14 bases separated the two germline ends. Germline assignment: CDR1 LGHNA and CDR2 YNFKEQ. CDR3 loop: CASSQKGPGANEQFF. CDR3 nucleotide sequence: TGTGCCAGCAGCCAAAAGGGGCCAGGAGCCAATGAGCAGTTCTTC.

This chain links TRBV6-5 with TRBJ1-1; no reliable D call. Per germline, CDR1 MNHEY and CDR2 SVGAGI. This CDR3 contains 15 residues. V was cut by 4 bases and J by 2 bases, with 14 bases left in between. CDR3 sequence (DNA): TGTGCCAGCAGTTCAACGTCCGACGGTAACACTGAAGCTTTCTTT. Its translation: CASSSTSDGNTEAFF.

V and J are TRBV30 and TRBJ2-5; weak D call: TRBD2 (7 bases). Trimming stripped 0 bases from V and 4 bases from J, with 9 bases between. CDR3 length: 13 amino acids. From germline, CDR1 is GTSNPN and CDR2 SVGIG (reference sequence). The CDR3 DNA is TGTGCCTGGAGTGTAGGGGGGGCAGAGACCCAGTACTTC. Its protein is CAWSVGGAETQYF.

A remark on this clone: Other DNA sequences from this sample encode an identical CDR3 as well. The chain uses TRBV30 and TRBJ1-3, with D hard to call. CDR3 length: 12 amino acids. CDR1 is GTSNPN and CDR2 is SVGIG in the germline V gene (reference sequence). The ends were cut back, 0 bases at V and 4 bases at J, with 4 bases in the middle. The CDR3 sequence: CAWSVLGNTIYF. The CDR3 DNA reads as TGTGCCTGGAGTGTCCTCGGAAACACCATATATTTT.

The rearrangement uses TRBV5-5 and TRBJ2-1, with 8 bases fitting TRBD2. Germline V lookup: CDR1 SGHKS, CDR2 YYEKEE (reference sequence). This CDR3 region has 15 residues. The ends lost 0 bases at V and 4 bases at J; junction bases unmatched: 3. The CDR3 protein is CASSLGGGPYNEQFF. The DNA for the CDR3 is TGTGCCAGCAGCTTGGGCGGGGGGCCTTACAATGAGCAGTTCTTC.

The CDR3 DNA reads as TGTGCCAGCAGCTCAAGGGACAGGACCTATGGCTACACCTTC. It yields the protein CASSSRDRTYGYTF. The chain couples TRBV7-2 to TRBJ1-2; TRBD1 matches at 8 bases. The V segment lost 4 bases and the J segment 4 bases; nucleotides outside the gene matches: 5. The germline V gene encodes CDR1 SGHTA and CDR2 FQGNSA. CDR3 length equals 14 residues. Combining the CDR3 with reference TRBV7-2 and TRBJ1-2 gives the whole variable domain GAGVSQSPSNKVTEKGKDVELRCDPISGHTALYWYRQSLGQGLEFLIYFQGNSAPDKSGLPSDRFSAERTGGSVSTLTIQRTQQEDSAVYLCASSSRDRTYGYTFGSGTRLTVV.

The chain recombines TRBV11-1 with TRBJ1-6; maybe TRBD1 (6 bases). The germline V gene encodes CDR1 SGHAT and CDR2 FQDESV (reference sequence). CDR3 length: 17 amino acids. With 6 bases removed from V and 0 bases from J, the gap between germline ends came to 15 bases. CDR3 sequence reads: CASRSDRSSSYNSPLHF. DNA of the CDR3: TGTGCCAGCAGAAGCGACAGGAGTAGCTCCTATAATTCACCCCTCCACTTT.

The J gene is TRBJ2-7, the V gene TRBV7-2; no firm D call. Trimming stripped 5 bases from V and 1 base from J, with 9 bases between. The CDR3 length is 13 residues. Germline V gives CDR1 SGHTA, CDR2 FQGNSA. CDR3 amino acids: CASSPHHSYEQYF. CDR3 sequence (DNA): TGTGCCAGCAGCCCCCACCATTCCTACGAGCAGTACTTC.

The chain links TRBV30 to TRBJ1-3; 8 bases align to TRBD1. Per the germline V gene, CDR1 is GTSNPN and CDR2 is SVGIG (reference sequence). V trimming: 2 bases; J trimming: 3 bases; junction bases outside the gene matches: 3. The CDR3 sequence is 14 residues long. CDR3 sequence reads: CAWSQGAYGNTIYF. The DNA of the CDR3 is TGTGCCTGGAGTCAGGGGGCTTATGGAAACACCATATATTTT.

The chain uses TRBV7-2 and TRBJ1-5; 12 nucleotides line up with TRBD1. The CDR3 loop spans 15 amino acids. Per germline, CDR1 SGHTA and CDR2 FQGNSA. V was pared by 4 bases and J by 6 bases, with 4 bases of the junction left unmatched. The CDR3: CASSWDRGHGQPQHF. The CDR3 DNA reads as TGTGCCAGCAGCTGGGACAGGGGGCATGGTCAGCCCCAGCATTTT.

The V and J genes are TRBV10-3 and TRBJ1-6; the match to TRBD1 covers 11 bases. Per the germline V gene, CDR1 is ENHRY and CDR2 is SYGVKD. CDR3 length: 14 amino acids. V gave up 6 bases and J gave up 5 bases; unmatched junction bases: 0. Here the CDR3 DNA reads TGTGCCATCAGGGGACAGGGGGATAATTCACCCCTCCACTTT. Its protein product is CAIRGQGDNSPLHF.

The chain employs TRBV6-6 and TRBJ2-5; D remains ambiguous. The CDR3 sequence is 13 residues long. Germline V gene data show CDR1 as MNHNY and CDR2 as SVGAGI (reference sequence). V was trimmed by 0 bases and J by 10 bases, leaving 12 bases between them. The CDR3 DNA reads TGTGCCAGCAGTTACTCTTTATATTCCTTCCAGTACTTC. This codes for CASSYSLYSFQYF.

The genes are TRBV7-8 and TRBJ1-4, with D possibly being TRBD1 (6 bases). The CDR3 spans 15 residues. V lost 5 bases to trimming and J lost 0 bases, with 10 bases between them. Germline V lookup: CDR1 SGHVS, CDR2 FQNEAQ. The CDR3 spells CASSRTGPTNEKLFF. The CDR3, as DNA: TGTGCCAGCAGCAGAACAGGGCCAACTAATGAAAAACTGTTTTTT.

CDR3 loop: CATGGSGNTIYF. DNA of the CDR3: TGTGCCACCGGGGGGTCTGGAAACACCATATATTTT. The V and J genes are TRBV6-6 and TRBJ1-3; D possibly corresponds to TRBD1 (5 bases). In germline, CDR1 is MNHNY, CDR2 SVGAGI (reference sequence). V lost 10 bases and J lost 1, with 8 bases in between. CDR3 length: 12 residues.

The chain combines TRBV5-6 with TRBJ1-6; D possibly corresponds to TRBD1 (6 bases). Looked up from germline, CDR1 is SGHDT and CDR2 is YYEEEE. With 1 base removed from V and 7 bases from J, the gap between germline ends came to 18 bases. This CDR3 is 17 amino acids long. This CDR3 reads CASSLFRRGVGNSPLHF. DNA for the CDR3: TGTGCCAGCAGCTTGTTCCGCAGGGGAGTAGGGAATTCACCCCTCCACTTT.

V gene TRBV5-1 combines with J gene TRBJ1-2, with D possibly matching TRBD1 (6 bases). The CDR3 covers 20 residues. Trimming left V 0 bases short and J 6 bases short, with 30 bases between. Germline V gives CDR1 SGHRS, CDR2 YFSETQ. The CDR3 DNA is TGCGCCAGCAGCTTGGCCAGTTGGACCGGGACATCAGTAGGTCTTGATGGCTACACCTTC. Its protein is CASSLASWTGTSVGLDGYTF.

This chain joins TRBV7-2 and TRBJ2-3; no firm D call. With 3 bases removed from V and 2 bases from J, the gap between germline ends came to 9 bases. CDR1 is SGHTA and CDR2 is FQGNSA in the germline V gene. The CDR3 is 14 residues long. The CDR3 DNA reads TGTGCCAGCAGCTTTTCTATCCCCACAGATACGCAGTATTTT. It is translated as CASSFSIPTDTQYF.

This clone came up once. V and J are TRBV27 and TRBJ1-4; tentative D call: TRBD1 (6 bases). This CDR3 is built from 15 residues. The V gene lost 2 bases and the J gene lost 5 bases, with 12 bases spanning the gap. Germline V CDR1 and CDR2: MNHEY, SMNVEV (reference sequence). Here the CDR3 reads CASSLKQGRNEKLFF. The CDR3 region has the DNA TGTGCCAGCAGTTTAAAACAGGGTAGGAATGAAAAACTGTTTTTT.

The V gene is TRBV7-2, the J gene TRBJ1-4; 7 bases match TRBD1. CDR1 is SGHTA and CDR2 is FQGNSA in the germline V gene. This CDR3 contains 16 residues. The ends lost 5 bases at V and 0 bases at J; junction bases unmatched: 6. CDR3 nucleotide sequence: TGTGCCAGCAGCCCGCGGACAGGCCCAACTAATGAAAAACTGTTTTTT. Residues: CASSPRTGPTNEKLFF.

V gene TRBV5-1 combines with J gene TRBJ2-1; the D call may be TRBD1 or TRBD2 (5 bases each). Germline CDR1 is SGHRS and CDR2 is YFSETQ. V was shortened by 2 bases and J by 2 bases, with 11 bases between the two germline ends. The length of the CDR3 is 15 residues. CDR3 protein: CASSFLATAYNEQFF. The DNA of the CDR3 is TGCGCCAGCAGCTTTTTAGCGACAGCCTACAATGAGCAGTTCTTC. Looking up the rest from reference TRBV5-1 and TRBJ2-1 gives the full variable domain: KAGVTQTPRYLIKTRGQQVTLSCSPISGHRSVSWYQQTPGQGLQFLFEYFSETQRNKGNFPGRFSGRQFSNSRSEMNVSTLELGDSALYLCASSFLATAYNEQFFGPGTRLTVL.

The CDR3 protein is CASSLTGSGQPQHF. As DNA, the CDR3 is TGTGCCAGCAGTCTGACAGGGTCAGGGCAGCCCCAGCATTTT. V gene TRBV28 combines with J gene TRBJ1-5; 7 bases match TRBD1. Germline CDR1 MDHEN, CDR2 SYDVKM. The CDR3 is made up of 14 amino acids. V lost 5 bases to trimming and J lost 7 bases; unmatched junction nucleotides: 8.

The chain carries TRBV28 and TRBJ2-7; D might be TRBD1 (6 bases). V gave up 7 bases and J gave up 0 bases, with 19 bases separating them. From germline, CDR1 is MDHEN and CDR2 SYDVKM. CDR3 length: 16 amino acids. The CDR3 region has the DNA TGTGCCAGCAAACGAGCAGGACAGACAGTCTCCTACGAGCAGTACTTC. This translates into CASKRAGQTVSYEQYF. Using reference TRBV28 and TRBJ2-7 for the parts outside the CDR3, the full variable domain is DVKVTQSSRYLVKRTGEKVFLECVQDMDHENMFWYRQDPGLGLRLIYFSYDVKMKEKGDIPEGYSVSREKKERFSLILESASTNQTSMYLCASKRAGQTVSYEQYFGPGTRLTVT.